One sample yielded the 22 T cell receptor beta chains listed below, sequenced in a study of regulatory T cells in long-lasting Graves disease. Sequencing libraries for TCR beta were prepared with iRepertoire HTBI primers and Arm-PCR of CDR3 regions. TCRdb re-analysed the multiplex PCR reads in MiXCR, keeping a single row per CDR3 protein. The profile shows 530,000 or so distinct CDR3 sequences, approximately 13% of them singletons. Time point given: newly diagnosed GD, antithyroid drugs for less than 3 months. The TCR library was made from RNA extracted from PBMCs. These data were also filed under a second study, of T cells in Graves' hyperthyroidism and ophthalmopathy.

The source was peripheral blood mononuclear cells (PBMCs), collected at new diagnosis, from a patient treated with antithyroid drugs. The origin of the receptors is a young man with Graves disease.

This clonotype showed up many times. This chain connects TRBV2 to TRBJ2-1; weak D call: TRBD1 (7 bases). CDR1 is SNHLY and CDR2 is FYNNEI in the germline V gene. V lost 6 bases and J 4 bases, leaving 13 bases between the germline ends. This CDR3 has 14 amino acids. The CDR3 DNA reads TGTGCCAGCAGCGCGGGACAGCAATACAATGAGCAGTTCTTC. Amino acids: CASSAGQQYNEQFF.

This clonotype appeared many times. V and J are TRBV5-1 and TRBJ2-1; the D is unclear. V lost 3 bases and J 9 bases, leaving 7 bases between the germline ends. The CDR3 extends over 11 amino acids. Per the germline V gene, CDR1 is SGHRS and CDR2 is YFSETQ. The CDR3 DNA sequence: TGCGCCAGCAGCTCCGGACCTGAGCAGTTCTTC. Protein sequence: CASSSGPEQFF.

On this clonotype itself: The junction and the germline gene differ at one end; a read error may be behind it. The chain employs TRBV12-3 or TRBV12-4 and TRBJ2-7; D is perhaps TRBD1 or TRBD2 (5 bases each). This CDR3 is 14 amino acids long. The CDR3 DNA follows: TGTGCCAACAGTTTAGGGGACGGAGCCTACGAGCAGTACTTC. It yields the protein CANSLGDGAYEQYF.

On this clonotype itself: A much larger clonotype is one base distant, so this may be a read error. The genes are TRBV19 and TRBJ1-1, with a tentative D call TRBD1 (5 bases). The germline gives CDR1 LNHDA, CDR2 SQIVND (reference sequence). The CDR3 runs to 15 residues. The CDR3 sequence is CAGSIGAAQNTEAFF. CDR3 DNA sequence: TGTGCCGGTAGTATTGGGGCCGCGCAGAACACTGAAGCTTTCTTT.

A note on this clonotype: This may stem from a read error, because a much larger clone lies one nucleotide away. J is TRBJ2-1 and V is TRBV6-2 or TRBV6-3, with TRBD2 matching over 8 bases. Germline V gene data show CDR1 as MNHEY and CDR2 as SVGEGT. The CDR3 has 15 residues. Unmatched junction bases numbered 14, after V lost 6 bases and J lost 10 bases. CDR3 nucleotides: TGTGCCAGCAGCCCAGATCGAAGCGGGAGTGGAGAGCAGTTCTTC. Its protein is CASSPDRSGSGEQFF.

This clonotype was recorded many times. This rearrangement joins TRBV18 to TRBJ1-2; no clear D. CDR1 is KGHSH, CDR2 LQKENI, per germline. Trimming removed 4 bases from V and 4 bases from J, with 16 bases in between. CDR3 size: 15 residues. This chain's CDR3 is CASSQSGQTSYGYTF. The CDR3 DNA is TGTGCCAGCTCACAATCCGGGCAGACGAGCTATGGCTACACCTTC. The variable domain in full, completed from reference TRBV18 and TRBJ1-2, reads NAGVMQNPRHLVRRRGQEARLRCSPMKGHSHVYWYRQLPEEGLKFMVYLQKENIIDESGMPKERFSAEFPKEGPSILRIQQVVRGDSAAYFCASSQSGQTSYGYTFGSGTRLTVV.

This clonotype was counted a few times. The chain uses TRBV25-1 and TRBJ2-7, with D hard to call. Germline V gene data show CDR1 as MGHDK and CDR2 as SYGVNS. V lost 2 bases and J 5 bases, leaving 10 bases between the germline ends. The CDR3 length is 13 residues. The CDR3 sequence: CASSEGSPNEQYF. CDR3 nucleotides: TGTGCCAGCAGTGAAGGGTCCCCCAACGAGCAGTACTTC.

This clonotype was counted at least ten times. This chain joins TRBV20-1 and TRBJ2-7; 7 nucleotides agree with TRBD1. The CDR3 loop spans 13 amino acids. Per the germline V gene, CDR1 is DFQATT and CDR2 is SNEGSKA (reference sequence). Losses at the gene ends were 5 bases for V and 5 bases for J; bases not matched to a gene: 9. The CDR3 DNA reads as TGCAGTGCTCCCATCCTAGGACAGGACGAGCAGTACTTC. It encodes CSAPILGQDEQYF.

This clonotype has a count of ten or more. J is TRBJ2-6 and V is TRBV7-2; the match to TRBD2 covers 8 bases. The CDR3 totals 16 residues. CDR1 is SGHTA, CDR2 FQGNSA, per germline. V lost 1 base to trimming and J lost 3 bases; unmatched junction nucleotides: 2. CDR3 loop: CASSLVGGVGANVLTF. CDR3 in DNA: TGTGCCAGCAGCTTAGTCGGGGGGGTTGGGGCCAACGTCCTGACTTTC.

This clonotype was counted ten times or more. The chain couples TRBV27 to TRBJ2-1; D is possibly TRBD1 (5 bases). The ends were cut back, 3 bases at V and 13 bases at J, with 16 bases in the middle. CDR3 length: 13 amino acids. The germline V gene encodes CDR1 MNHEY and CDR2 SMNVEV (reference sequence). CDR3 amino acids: CASSFGLRQNQFF. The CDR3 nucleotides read TGTGCCAGCAGTTTTGGCCTCAGACAGAACCAGTTCTTC.

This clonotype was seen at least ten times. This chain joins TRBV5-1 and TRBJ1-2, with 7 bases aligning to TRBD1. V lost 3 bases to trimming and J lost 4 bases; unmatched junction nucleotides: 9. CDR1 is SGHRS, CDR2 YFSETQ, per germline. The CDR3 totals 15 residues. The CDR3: CASSSDDRVLYGYTF. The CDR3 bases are TGCGCCAGCAGCTCCGATGACAGGGTACTCTATGGCTACACCTTC.

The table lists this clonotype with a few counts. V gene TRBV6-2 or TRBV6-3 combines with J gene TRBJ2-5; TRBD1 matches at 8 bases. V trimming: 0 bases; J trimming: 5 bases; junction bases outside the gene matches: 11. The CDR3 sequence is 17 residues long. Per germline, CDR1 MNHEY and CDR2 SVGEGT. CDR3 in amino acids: CASSYSVTTGERETQYF. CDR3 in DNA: TGTGCCAGCAGTTACTCGGTCACGACAGGGGAGCGGGAGACCCAGTACTTC.

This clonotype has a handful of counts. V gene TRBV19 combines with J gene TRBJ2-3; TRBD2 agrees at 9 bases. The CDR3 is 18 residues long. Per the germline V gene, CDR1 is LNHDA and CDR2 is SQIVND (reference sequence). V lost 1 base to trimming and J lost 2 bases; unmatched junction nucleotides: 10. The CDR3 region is CASSIVPRLAAITDTQYF. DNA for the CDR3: TGTGCCAGTAGTATAGTCCCGAGACTAGCGGCTATCACAGATACGCAGTATTTT.

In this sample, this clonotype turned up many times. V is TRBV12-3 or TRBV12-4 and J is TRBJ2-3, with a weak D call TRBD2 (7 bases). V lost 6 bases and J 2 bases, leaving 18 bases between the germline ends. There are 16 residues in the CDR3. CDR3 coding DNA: TGTGCCAGCAGGGGGGGGCGAGGGAGGGCCACAGATACGCAGTATTTT. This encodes CASRGGRGRATDTQYF.

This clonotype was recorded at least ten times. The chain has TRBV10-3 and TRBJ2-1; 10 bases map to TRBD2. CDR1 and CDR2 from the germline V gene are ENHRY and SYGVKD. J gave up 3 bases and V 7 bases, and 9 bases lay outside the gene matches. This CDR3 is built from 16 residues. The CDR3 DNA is TGTGCCATCAACGGGGCCACTAGCGGGGACTACAATGAGCAGTTCTTC. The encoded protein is CAINGATSGDYNEQFF.

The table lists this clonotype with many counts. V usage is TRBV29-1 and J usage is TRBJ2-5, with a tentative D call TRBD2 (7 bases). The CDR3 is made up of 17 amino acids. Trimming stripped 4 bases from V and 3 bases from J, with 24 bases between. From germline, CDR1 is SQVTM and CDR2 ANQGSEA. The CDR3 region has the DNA TGCAGCGTTGGCCTTTTTGGGGGGGCGAACCTTGAAGAGACCCAGTACTTC. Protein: CSVGLFGGANLEETQYF.

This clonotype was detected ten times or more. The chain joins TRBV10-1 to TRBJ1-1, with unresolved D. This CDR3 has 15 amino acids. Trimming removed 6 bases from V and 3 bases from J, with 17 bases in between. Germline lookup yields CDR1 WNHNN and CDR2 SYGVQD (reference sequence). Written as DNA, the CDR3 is TGCGCCAGCAGACCCGCAGGCGAAGGCCACACTGAAGCTTTCTTT. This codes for CASRPAGEGHTEAFF.

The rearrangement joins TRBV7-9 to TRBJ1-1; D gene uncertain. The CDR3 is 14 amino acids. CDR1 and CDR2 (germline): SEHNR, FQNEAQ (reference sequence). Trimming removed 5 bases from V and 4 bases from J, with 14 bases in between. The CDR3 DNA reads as TGTGCCAGCAGCCCAGAAAGGGTTCTCACTGAAGCTTTCTTT. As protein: CASSPERVLTEAFF.

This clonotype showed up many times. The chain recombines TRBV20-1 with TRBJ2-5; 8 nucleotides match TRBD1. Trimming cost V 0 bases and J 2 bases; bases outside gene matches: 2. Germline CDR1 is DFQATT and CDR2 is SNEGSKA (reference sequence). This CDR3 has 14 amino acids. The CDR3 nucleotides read TGCAGTGCTAGAGAGGACAGGGCACAAGAGACCCAGTACTTC. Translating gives CSAREDRAQETQYF.

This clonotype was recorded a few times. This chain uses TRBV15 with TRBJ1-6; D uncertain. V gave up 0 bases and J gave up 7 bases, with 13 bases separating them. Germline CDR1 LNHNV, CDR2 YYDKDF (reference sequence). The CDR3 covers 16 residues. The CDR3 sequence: CATSRDVSVQNSPLHF. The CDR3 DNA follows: TGTGCCACCAGCAGAGATGTGTCTGTTCAAAATTCACCCCTCCACTTT.

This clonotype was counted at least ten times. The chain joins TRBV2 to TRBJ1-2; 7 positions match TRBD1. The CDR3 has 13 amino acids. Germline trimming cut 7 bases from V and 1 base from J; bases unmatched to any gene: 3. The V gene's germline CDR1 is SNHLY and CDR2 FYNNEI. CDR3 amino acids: CASKGDSNYGYTF. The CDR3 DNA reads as TGTGCCAGCAAAGGGGACAGTAACTATGGCTACACCTTC.

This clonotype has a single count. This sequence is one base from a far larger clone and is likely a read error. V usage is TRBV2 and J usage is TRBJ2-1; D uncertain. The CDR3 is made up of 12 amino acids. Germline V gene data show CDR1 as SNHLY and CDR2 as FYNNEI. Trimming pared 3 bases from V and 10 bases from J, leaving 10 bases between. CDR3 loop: CASSDGIAEQFF. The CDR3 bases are TGTGCCAGCAGTGACGGTATTGCGGAGCAGTTCTTC.